The rows below give T cell receptor beta chains drawn from one sample of a study of blood T cell repertoires in COVID-19. Produced via immunoSEQ multiplex PCR; TCRdb's table is partial and in-frame only. The data show a few hundred thousand clones, with 70% to 90% seen just once and 0.8% to 0.9% held by the top ten. The sequenced sample consisted of peripheral blood. The receptors come from a man in his late teens or twenties with COVID-19, enrolled during active disease. Each CDR3 is given with its conserved first and last residue. The D gene is left open where the match is weak. Rows may omit the clone size; those that give it use once, few, many or a size class.

clone_size: NA
j_call: TRBJ1-1
d_call: NA
v_call: TRBV10-3
cdr3_aa: CAIRGAEGTEAFF
cdr3_nt: TGTGCCATCAGGGGCGCCGAGGGAACTGAAGCTTTCTTT

clone_size: NA
j_call: TRBJ2-7
d_call: TRBD2
v_call: TRBV11-2
cdr3_aa: CASRPPGLADYEQYF
cdr3_nt: TGTGCCAGCAGACCCCCGGGACTAGCAGATTACGAGCAGTACTTC

clone_size: NA
j_call: TRBJ2-2
d_call: TRBD1
v_call: TRBV7-8
cdr3_aa: CASRRDRVVAGELFF
cdr3_nt: TGTGCCAGCAGGAGGGACAGGGTGGTCGCCGGGGAGCTGTTTTTT

clone_size: NA
j_call: TRBJ2-1
d_call: NA
v_call: TRBV24-1
cdr3_aa: CATSDPVSNEQFF
cdr3_nt: TGTGCCACCAGTGACCCCGTCTCGAATGAGCAGTTCTTC

clone_size: NA
j_call: TRBJ2-6
d_call: TRBD1
v_call: TRBV6-1
cdr3_aa: CASSVGTGDSGANVLTF
cdr3_nt: TGTGCCAGCAGTGTAGGGACAGGTGACTCTGGGGCCAACGTCCTGACTTTC

clone_size: NA
j_call: TRBJ2-1
d_call: NA
v_call: TRBV23-1
cdr3_aa: CASSQSSETESSYNEQFF
cdr3_nt: TGCGCCAGCAGTCAATCAAGCGAGACGGAGAGCTCCTACAATGAGCAGTTCTTC

clone_size: few
j_call: TRBJ1-2
d_call: NA
v_call: TRBV5-8
cdr3_aa: CASSYSNRVGYTF
cdr3_nt: TGTGCCAGCAGCTATTCAAACAGGGTTGGCTACACCTTC

clone_size: NA
j_call: TRBJ1-5
d_call: NA
v_call: TRBV5-1
cdr3_aa: CASSLERTPQPQHF
cdr3_nt: TGCGCCAGCAGCTTGGAGCGGACTCCTCAGCCCCAGCATTTT

clone_size: few
j_call: TRBJ2-1
d_call: TRBD2
v_call: TRBV11-1
cdr3_aa: CASSPGTSGSIHEQFF
cdr3_nt: TGTGCCAGCAGCCCCGGGACTAGCGGGAGTATCCATGAGCAGTTCTTC

clone_size: NA
j_call: TRBJ1-2
d_call: NA
v_call: TRBV5-1
cdr3_aa: CASSASSQGLGNYGYTF
cdr3_nt: TGCGCCAGCAGCGCCAGTAGTCAGGGCTTGGGTAACTATGGCTACACCTTC

clone_size: few
j_call: TRBJ2-7
d_call: NA
v_call: TRBV13
cdr3_aa: CASSSSRQTYEQYF
cdr3_nt: TGTGCCAGCAGCTCGTCCAGGCAGACCTACGAGCAGTACTTC

clone_size: NA
j_call: TRBJ2-5
d_call: TRBD2
v_call: TRBV7-9
cdr3_aa: CASSLAGVVETQYF
cdr3_nt: TGTGCCAGCAGTCTAGCGGGAGTTGTCGAGACCCAGTACTTC

clone_size: NA
j_call: TRBJ1-2
d_call: NA
v_call: TRBV14
cdr3_aa: CASSPLWDTSDGYTF
cdr3_nt: TGTGCCAGCAGCCCCCTTTGGGACACATCTGATGGCTACACCTTC

clone_size: once
j_call: TRBJ2-2
d_call: TRBD2
v_call: TRBV4-1
cdr3_aa: CASSQSGSLPTGELFF
cdr3_nt: TGCGCCAGCAGCCAAAGCGGGAGTCTGCCCACCGGGGAGCTGTTTTTT

clone_size: NA
j_call: TRBJ2-1
d_call: NA
v_call: TRBV5-1
cdr3_aa: CASSRYSGTVDEQFF
cdr3_nt: TGCGCCAGCAGCCGATATAGCGGGACAGTAGATGAGCAGTTCTTC

clone_size: once
j_call: TRBJ2-7
d_call: NA
v_call: TRBV3-1/TRBV3-2
cdr3_aa: CASSQAGGSSSYEQYF
cdr3_nt: TGTGCCAGCAGCCAAGCCGGCGGATCGAGCTCCTACGAGCAGTACTTC

clone_size: few
j_call: TRBJ2-7
d_call: TRBD2
v_call: TRBV7-2
cdr3_aa: CASSFTGLAGSEQYF
cdr3_nt: TGTGCCAGCAGCTTCACGGGACTAGCGGGATCCGAGCAGTACTTC

clone_size: NA
j_call: TRBJ2-3
d_call: TRBD2
v_call: TRBV2
cdr3_aa: CASPSGRVTDTQYF
cdr3_nt: TGTGCCAGCCCCAGCGGGAGAGTGACAGATACGCAGTATTTT

clone_size: NA
j_call: TRBJ2-7
d_call: TRBD1
v_call: TRBV5-1
cdr3_aa: CASSLWQGAFEQYF
cdr3_nt: TGCGCCAGCAGCTTGTGGCAGGGGGCGTTCGAGCAGTACTTC

clone_size: few
j_call: TRBJ2-7
d_call: TRBD2
v_call: TRBV7-9
cdr3_aa: CATTAGGRTSYEQYF
cdr3_nt: TGTGCCACTACCGCCGGCGGGAGGACCTCCTACGAGCAGTACTTC

clone_size: NA
j_call: TRBJ2-5
d_call: TRBD1
v_call: TRBV13
cdr3_aa: CASSFGDREETQYF
cdr3_nt: TGTGCCAGCAGCTTTGGGGACAGGGAAGAGACCCAGTACTTC

clone_size: NA
j_call: TRBJ2-3
d_call: NA
v_call: TRBV7-3
cdr3_aa: CASSLTNIDTQYF
cdr3_nt: TGTGCCAGCAGCCTAACGAACATAGATACGCAGTATTTT

clone_size: once
j_call: TRBJ2-7
d_call: NA
v_call: TRBV6-2/TRBV6-3
cdr3_aa: CASSYNGGVAYEQYF
cdr3_nt: TGTGCCAGCAGTTACAACGGCGGGGTTGCCTACGAGCAGTACTTC

clone_size: NA
j_call: TRBJ2-2
d_call: TRBD1
v_call: TRBV11-2
cdr3_aa: CASSSPSWTGTNTGELFF
cdr3_nt: TGTGCCAGCAGCTCCCCTTCCTGGACAGGGACGAACACCGGGGAGCTGTTTTTT

clone_size: NA
j_call: TRBJ1-1
d_call: TRBD1
v_call: TRBV27
cdr3_aa: CASTYRGGGRAFF
cdr3_nt: TGTGCCAGCACCTACAGGGGCGGAGGGCGAGCTTTCTTT

clone_size: NA
j_call: TRBJ1-1
d_call: NA
v_call: TRBV10-1
cdr3_aa: CASSTIPKMTFF
cdr3_nt: TGCGCCAGCAGCACTATTCCGAAGATGACTTTCTTT

clone_size: NA
j_call: TRBJ2-2
d_call: TRBD1
v_call: TRBV2
cdr3_aa: CASTRGTGRTGELFF
cdr3_nt: TGTGCCAGCACTCGGGGGACAGGGCGAACCGGGGAGCTGTTTTTT

clone_size: NA
j_call: TRBJ2-5
d_call: NA
v_call: TRBV6-5
cdr3_aa: CASRAGTEETQYF
cdr3_nt: TGTGCCAGCAGGGCGGGAACTGAAGAGACCCAGTACTTC

clone_size: NA
j_call: TRBJ1-1
d_call: NA
v_call: TRBV6-2/TRBV6-3
cdr3_aa: CASSYSYMREGTEAFF
cdr3_nt: TGTGCCAGCAGTTACTCGTACATGAGGGAGGGGACTGAAGCTTTCTTT

clone_size: NA
j_call: TRBJ2-5
d_call: NA
v_call: TRBV6-2/TRBV6-3
cdr3_aa: CASSLERETQYF
cdr3_nt: TGTGCCAGCAGTCTAGAGCGGGAGACCCAGTACTTC

clone_size: NA
j_call: TRBJ2-1
d_call: TRBD2
v_call: TRBV5-1
cdr3_aa: CASSAMGAGVGNEQFF
cdr3_nt: TGCGCCAGCAGCGCCATGGGAGCGGGAGTAGGTAATGAGCAGTTCTTC

clone_size: NA
j_call: TRBJ2-3
d_call: TRBD2
v_call: TRBV2
cdr3_aa: CASSEFLAGVVVDTQYF
cdr3_nt: TGTGCCAGCAGTGAGTTTCTAGCGGGAGTTGTGGTAGATACGCAGTATTTT

clone_size: NA
j_call: TRBJ1-5
d_call: TRBD1
v_call: TRBV2
cdr3_aa: CASMLNRGSNQPQHF
cdr3_nt: TGTGCCAGCATGTTGAACAGGGGTAGCAATCAGCCCCAGCATTTT

clone_size: NA
j_call: TRBJ1-2
d_call: TRBD1
v_call: TRBV11-2
cdr3_aa: CASSLRQGASDNGYTF
cdr3_nt: TGTGCCAGCAGCTTAAGACAGGGGGCGTCCGATAATGGCTACACCTTC

clone_size: NA
j_call: TRBJ2-5
d_call: TRBD1
v_call: TRBV28
cdr3_aa: CASSSGTGGAKTQYF
cdr3_nt: TGTGCCAGCAGTTCAGGGACAGGGGGCGCAAAGACCCAGTACTTC

clone_size: NA
j_call: TRBJ1-3
d_call: NA
v_call: TRBV7-2
cdr3_aa: CASSLFFSSGIGNTIYF
cdr3_nt: TGTGCCAGCAGCTTATTTTTTTCGTCCGGGATCGGAAACACCATATATTTT

clone_size: NA
j_call: TRBJ2-1
d_call: NA
v_call: TRBV11-2
cdr3_aa: CASLGSSYNEQFF
cdr3_nt: TGTGCCAGCCTAGGAAGCTCCTACAATGAGCAGTTCTTC

clone_size: NA
j_call: TRBJ2-3
d_call: TRBD2
v_call: TRBV19
cdr3_aa: CASSRSTSGGSDTQYF
cdr3_nt: TGTGCCAGTAGTCGATCGACTAGCGGGGGGTCAGATACGCAGTATTTT

clone_size: NA
j_call: TRBJ2-1
d_call: NA
v_call: TRBV7-2
cdr3_aa: CASSRDWNNEQFF
cdr3_nt: TGTGCCAGCAGCAGGGACTGGAACAATGAGCAGTTCTTC

clone_size: NA
j_call: TRBJ2-3
d_call: TRBD2
v_call: TRBV5-5
cdr3_aa: CASSLHGLARDTQYF
cdr3_nt: TGTGCCAGCAGCTTACACGGACTAGCCCGAGATACGCAGTATTTT

clone_size: NA
j_call: TRBJ1-1
d_call: NA
v_call: TRBV5-5
cdr3_aa: CASSLGAGITEAFF
cdr3_nt: TGTGCCAGCAGCTTGGGAGCAGGGATAACTGAAGCTTTCTTT

clone_size: NA
j_call: TRBJ2-1
d_call: TRBD2
v_call: TRBV7-8
cdr3_aa: CASSLGLAGGQADNEQFF
cdr3_nt: TGTGCCAGCAGCTTGGGACTAGCGGGAGGGCAGGCCGACAATGAGCAGTTCTTC

clone_size: NA
j_call: TRBJ2-7
d_call: NA
v_call: TRBV2
cdr3_aa: CASSGSGLYEQYF
cdr3_nt: TGTGCCAGCAGTGGGTCAGGGCTCTACGAGCAGTACTTC